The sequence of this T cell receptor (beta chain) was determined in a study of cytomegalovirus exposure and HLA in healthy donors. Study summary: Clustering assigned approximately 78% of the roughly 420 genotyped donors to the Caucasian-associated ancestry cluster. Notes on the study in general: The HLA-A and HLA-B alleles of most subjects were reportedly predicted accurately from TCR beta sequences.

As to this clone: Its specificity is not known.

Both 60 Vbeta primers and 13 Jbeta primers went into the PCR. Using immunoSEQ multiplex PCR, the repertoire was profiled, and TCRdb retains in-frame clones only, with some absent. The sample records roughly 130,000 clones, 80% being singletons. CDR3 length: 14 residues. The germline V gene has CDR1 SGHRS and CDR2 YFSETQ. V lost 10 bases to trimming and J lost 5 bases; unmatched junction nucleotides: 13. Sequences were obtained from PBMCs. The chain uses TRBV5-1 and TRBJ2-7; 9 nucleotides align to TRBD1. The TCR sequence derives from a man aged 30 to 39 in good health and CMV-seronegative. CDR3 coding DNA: TGCGCCTCCCGGCCATATACAGGGGGCCACGAGCAGTACTTC. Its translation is CASRPYTGGHEQYF. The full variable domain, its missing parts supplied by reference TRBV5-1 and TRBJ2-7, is KAGVTQTPRYLIKTRGQQVTLSCSPISGHRSVSWYQQTPGQGLQFLFEYFSETQRNKGNFPGRFSGRQFSNSRSEMNVSTLELGDSALYLCASRPYTGGHEQYFGPGTRLTVT.